The source of this TCR beta chain is a study of blood T cell repertoires in COVID-19. About the study: Specimens from acute and convalescent COVID-19 originated in the United States, Italy and Spain. In each case, the material was cDNA or gDNA derived from T cells, B-cell-depleted T cells, or PBMCs.

Original methodology: Cell counts per sample came from amplifying reference gene primers. Measured with immunoSEQ multiplex PCR; TCRdb has only the in-frame clones, and not every one. V, J and clone size are taken as reported in that table, and D and trimming were inferred from the DNA itself. This table holds roughly 76,000 clones, approximately 78% found once. The V end was cut by 5 bases, the J end by 3 bases, with 11 bases between. The CDR3 covers 14 residues. CDR1 and CDR2 from the germline V gene are LGHNT and FRNRAP. This TCR was recovered from a woman in her sixties or seventies with acute or convalescent COVID-19. The V call is TRBV12-5, the J call TRBJ1-3; no clear D gene. The source material was peripheral blood. The CDR3, as DNA: TGTGCTAGTGGTGACGAGGCTAGTGGAAACACCATATATTTT. Protein product: CASGDEASGNTIYF.